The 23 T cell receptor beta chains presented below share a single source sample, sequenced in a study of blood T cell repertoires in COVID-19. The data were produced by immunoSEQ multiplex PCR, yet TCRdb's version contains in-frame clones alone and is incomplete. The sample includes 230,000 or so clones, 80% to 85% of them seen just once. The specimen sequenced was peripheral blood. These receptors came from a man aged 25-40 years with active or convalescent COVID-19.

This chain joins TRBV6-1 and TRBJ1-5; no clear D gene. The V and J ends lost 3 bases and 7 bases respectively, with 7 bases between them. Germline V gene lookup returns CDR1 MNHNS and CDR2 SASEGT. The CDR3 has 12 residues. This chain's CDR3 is CASSEGGQPQHF. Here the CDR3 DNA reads TGTGCCAGCAGTGAGGGAGGCCAGCCCCAGCATTTT.

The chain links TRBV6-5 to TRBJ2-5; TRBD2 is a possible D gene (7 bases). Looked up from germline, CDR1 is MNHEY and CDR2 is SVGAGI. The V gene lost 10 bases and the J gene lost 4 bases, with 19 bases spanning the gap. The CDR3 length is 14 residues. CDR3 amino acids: CATYRGGQGETQYF. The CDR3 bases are TGTGCCACTTATAGGGGGGGCCAGGGAGAGACCCAGTACTTC.

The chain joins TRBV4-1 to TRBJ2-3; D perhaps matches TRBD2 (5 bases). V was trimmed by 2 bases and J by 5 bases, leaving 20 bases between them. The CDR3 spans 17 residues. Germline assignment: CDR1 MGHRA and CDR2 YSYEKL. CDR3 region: CASSQRWEQLLRDTQYF. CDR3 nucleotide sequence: TGCGCCAGCAGCCAAAGGTGGGAGCAATTGCTCAGAGATACGCAGTATTTT.

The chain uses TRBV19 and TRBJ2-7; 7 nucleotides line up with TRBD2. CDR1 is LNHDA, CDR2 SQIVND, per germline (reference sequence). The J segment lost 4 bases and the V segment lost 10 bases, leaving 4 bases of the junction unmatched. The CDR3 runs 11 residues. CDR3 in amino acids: CATGGGYEQYF. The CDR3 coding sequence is TGTGCCACTGGGGGGGGTTACGAGCAGTACTTC.

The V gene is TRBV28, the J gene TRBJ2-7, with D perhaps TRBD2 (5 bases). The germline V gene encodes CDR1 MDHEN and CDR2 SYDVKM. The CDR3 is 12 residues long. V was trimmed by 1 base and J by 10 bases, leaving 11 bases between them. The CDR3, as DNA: TGTGCCAGCAGTTTATCGGGGTTGCTCCAGTACTTC. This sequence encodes CASSLSGLLQYF.

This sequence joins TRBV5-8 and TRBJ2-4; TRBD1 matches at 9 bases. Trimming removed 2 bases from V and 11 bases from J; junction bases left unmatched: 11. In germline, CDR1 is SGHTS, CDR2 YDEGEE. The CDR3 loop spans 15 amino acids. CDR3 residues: CASSLPGTGNRVQYF. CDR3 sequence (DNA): TGTGCCAGCAGCTTACCCGGGACAGGGAATCGAGTTCAGTACTTC.

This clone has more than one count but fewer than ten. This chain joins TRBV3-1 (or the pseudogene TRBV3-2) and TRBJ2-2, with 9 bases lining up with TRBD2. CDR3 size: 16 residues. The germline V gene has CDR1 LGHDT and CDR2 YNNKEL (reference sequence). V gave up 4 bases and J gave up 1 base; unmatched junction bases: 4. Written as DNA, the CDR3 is TGTGCCAGCAGCCGACCAGCGGGGGGGAACACCGGGGAGCTGTTTTTT. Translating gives CASSRPAGGNTGELFF.

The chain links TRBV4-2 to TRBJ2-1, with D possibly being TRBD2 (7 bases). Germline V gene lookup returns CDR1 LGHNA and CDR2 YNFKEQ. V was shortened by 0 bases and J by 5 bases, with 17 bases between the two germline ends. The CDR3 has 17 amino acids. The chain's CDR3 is CASSQDSPGGRDNEQFF. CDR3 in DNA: TGTGCCAGCAGCCAAGATTCGCCGGGGGGCCGAGACAATGAGCAGTTCTTC.

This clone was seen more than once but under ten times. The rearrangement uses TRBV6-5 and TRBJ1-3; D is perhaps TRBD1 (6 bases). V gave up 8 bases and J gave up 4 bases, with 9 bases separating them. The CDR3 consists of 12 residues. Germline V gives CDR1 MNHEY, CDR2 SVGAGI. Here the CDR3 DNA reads TGTGCCAGCGGACAGTTCGGAAACACCATATATTTT. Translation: CASGQFGNTIYF.

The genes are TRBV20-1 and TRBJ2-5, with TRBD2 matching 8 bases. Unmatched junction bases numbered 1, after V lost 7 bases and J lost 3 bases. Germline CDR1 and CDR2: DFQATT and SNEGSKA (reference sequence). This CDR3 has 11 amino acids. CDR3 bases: TGCAGTGGGCGGGGGGAAGAGACCCAGTACTTC. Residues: CSGRGEETQYF.

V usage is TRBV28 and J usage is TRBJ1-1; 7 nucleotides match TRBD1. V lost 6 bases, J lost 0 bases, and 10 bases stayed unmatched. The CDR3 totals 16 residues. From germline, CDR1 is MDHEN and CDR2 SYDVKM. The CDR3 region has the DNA TGTGCCAGCAGCCCAGGGGGAGTCAGGATGAACACTGAAGCTTTCTTT. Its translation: CASSPGGVRMNTEAFF.

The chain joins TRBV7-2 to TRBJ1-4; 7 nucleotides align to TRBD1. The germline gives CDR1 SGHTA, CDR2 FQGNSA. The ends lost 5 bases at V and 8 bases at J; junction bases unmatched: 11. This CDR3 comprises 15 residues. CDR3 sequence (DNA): TGTGCCAGCAGCATTACAGGGGATAGCTTGGAAAAACTGTTTTTT. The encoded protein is CASSITGDSLEKLFF.

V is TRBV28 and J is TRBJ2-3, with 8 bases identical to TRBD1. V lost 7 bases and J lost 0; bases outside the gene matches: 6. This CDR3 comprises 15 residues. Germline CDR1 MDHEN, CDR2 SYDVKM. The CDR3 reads CASTLGTGSTDTQYF. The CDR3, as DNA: TGTGCCAGCACCCTGGGGACAGGAAGCACAGATACGCAGTATTTT.

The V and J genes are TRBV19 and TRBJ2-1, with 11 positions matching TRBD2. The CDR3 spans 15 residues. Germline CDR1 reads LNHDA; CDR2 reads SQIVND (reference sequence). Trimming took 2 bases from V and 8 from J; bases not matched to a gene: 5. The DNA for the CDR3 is TGTGCCAGTAGTATAACTAGCGGGAGTGTCGATGAGCAGTTCTTC. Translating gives CASSITSGSVDEQFF.

The CDR3 sequence is CASSFASSGNTIYF. The CDR3 bases are TGTGCCAGCAGTTTCGCCAGCTCTGGAAACACCATATATTTT. V usage is TRBV27 and J usage is TRBJ1-3; no clear D gene. Germline lookup yields CDR1 MNHEY and CDR2 SMNVEV (reference sequence). The CDR3 runs 14 residues. The V and J ends lost 3 bases and 0 bases respectively, with 6 bases between them.

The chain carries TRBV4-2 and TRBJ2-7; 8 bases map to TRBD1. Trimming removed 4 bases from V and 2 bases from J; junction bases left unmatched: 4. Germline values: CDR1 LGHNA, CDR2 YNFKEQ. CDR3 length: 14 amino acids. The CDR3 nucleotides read TGTGCCAGCAGCCCCGGGACAGGAACCTACGAGCAGTACTTC. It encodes CASSPGTGTYEQYF.

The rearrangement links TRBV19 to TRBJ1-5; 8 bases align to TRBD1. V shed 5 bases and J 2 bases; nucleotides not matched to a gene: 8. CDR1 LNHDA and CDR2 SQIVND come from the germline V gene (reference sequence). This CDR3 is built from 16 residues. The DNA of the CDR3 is TGTGCCAGTAGTCTGACAGGGGTATATGGCAATCAGCCCCAGCATTTT. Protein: CASSLTGVYGNQPQHF. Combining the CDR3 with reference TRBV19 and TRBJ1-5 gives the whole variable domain DGGITQSPKYLFRKEGQNVTLSCEQNLNHDAMYWYRQDPGQGLRLIYYSQIVNDFQKGDIAEGYSVSREKKESFPLTVTSAQKNPTAFYLCASSLTGVYGNQPQHFGDGTRLSIL.

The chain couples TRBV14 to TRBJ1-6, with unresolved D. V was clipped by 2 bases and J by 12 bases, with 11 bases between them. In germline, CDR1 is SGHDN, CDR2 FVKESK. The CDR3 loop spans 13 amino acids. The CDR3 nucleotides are TGTGCCAGCAGCCAAAACGGAGGTGAACCCCTCCACTTT. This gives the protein CASSQNGGEPLHF.

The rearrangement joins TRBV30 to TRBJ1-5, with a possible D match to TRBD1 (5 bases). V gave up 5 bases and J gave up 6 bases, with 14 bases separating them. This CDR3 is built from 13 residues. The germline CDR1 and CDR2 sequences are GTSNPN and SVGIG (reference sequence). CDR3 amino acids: CAWGGGGGQPQHF. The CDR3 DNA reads TGTGCCTGGGGTGGGGGAGGAGGTCAGCCCCAGCATTTT.

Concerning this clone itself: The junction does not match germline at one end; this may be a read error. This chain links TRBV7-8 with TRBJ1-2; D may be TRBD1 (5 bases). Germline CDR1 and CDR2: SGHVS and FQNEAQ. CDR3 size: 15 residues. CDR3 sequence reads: CASSLMSRDNHGYTF. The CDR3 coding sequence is TGTGCCAGCAGCCTGATGAGCAGGGATAACCATGGCTACACCTTC.

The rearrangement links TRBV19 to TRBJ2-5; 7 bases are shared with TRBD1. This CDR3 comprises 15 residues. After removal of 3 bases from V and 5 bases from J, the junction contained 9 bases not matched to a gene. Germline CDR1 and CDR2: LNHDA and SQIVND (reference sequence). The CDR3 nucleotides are TGTGCCAGTAGTATCGCTAGGGGGCGCGGGGAGACCCAGTACTTC. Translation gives CASSIARGRGETQYF.

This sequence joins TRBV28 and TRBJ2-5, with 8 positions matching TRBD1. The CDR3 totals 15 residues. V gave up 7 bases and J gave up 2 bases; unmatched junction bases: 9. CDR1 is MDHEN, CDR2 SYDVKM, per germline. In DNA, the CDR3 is TGTGCCAGCAAGGGTTTGGACAGGGCTCAAGAGACCCAGTACTTC. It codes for CASKGLDRAQETQYF.

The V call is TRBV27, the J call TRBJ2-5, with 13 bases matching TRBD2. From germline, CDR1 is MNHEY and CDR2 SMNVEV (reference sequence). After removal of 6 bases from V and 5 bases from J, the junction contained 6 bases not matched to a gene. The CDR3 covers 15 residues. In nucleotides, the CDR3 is TGTGCCAGCAGACCACTAGCGGGAGGGGGGGAGACCCAGTACTTC. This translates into CASRPLAGGGETQYF.